This note documents a single T cell receptor (beta chain) sequence. V lost 6 bases to trimming and J lost 8 bases, with 14 bases between them. The CDR3 has 12 residues. Germline V lookup: CDR1 DFQATT, CDR2 SNEGSKA (reference sequence). The record originates from a study of blood T cells in healthy people across ages. Using a J-beta primer mix together with a sample-barcoded 5' primer, a second PCR was run for about 6 to 11 cycles. TCRdb re-analysed the 5' RACE reads in MiXCR, keeping a single row per CDR3 protein. Among hundreds of thousands of distinct CDR3 sequences listed, roughly two fifths were seen once.

This TCR came from a woman between 55 and 75 years old in good health. The chain links TRBV20-1 to TRBJ2-1, with D unclear. Material: blood. CDR3: CSAPEKLDEQFF. CDR3 nucleotide sequence: TGCAGTGCCCCGGAGAAACTGGATGAGCAGTTCTTC.